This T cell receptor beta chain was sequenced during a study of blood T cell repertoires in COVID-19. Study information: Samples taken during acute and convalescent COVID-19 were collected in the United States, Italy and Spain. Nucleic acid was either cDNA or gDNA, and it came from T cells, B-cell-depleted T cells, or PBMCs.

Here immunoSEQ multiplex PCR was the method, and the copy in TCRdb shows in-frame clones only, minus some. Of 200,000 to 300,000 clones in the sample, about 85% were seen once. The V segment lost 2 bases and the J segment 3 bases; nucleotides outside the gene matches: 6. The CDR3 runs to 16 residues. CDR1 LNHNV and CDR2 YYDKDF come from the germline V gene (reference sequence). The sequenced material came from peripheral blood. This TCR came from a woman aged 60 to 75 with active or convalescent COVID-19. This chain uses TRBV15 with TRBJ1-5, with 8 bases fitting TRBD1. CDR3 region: CATSRFTGGTNQPQHF. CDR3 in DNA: TGTGCCACCAGCAGATTCACAGGGGGGACCAATCAGCCCCAGCATTTT.